These 30 T cell receptor beta chains were sequenced from one sample in a study of T-cell reconstitution after alpha-beta-depleted transplantation in children. Preparation of the TCRbeta library was carried out with unique molecular identifiers. TCRdb processed the PCR reads anew with MiXCR; each CDR3 protein has one entry. Of roughly 790,000 distinct CDR3 sequences listed, 15% to 20% were seen once; the top ten hold roughly 5%. Sequences were derived from PBMCs, mostly from graft donor cells, sampled 360 days after TCRalphabeta/CD19-depleted stem cell transplant. The receptor set was obtained from a male patient aged 5 to 17 who had a stem cell transplant for acute lymphoblastic leukemia, so the T cells may come from the graft donor.

This clonotype was detected a few times. The chain employs TRBV5-1 and TRBJ1-3; 7 bases line up with TRBD1. The ends lost 0 bases at V and 8 bases at J; junction bases unmatched: 5. There are 14 residues in the CDR3. Germline CDR1 reads SGHRS; CDR2 reads YFSETQ. The chain's CDR3 is CASSLGQGDDTIYF. In DNA form, the CDR3 reads TGCGCCAGCAGCTTGGGCCAGGGGGACGACACCATATATTTT. Full variable domain (missing parts from reference TRBV5-1 and TRBJ1-3): KAGVTQTPRYLIKTRGQQVTLSCSPISGHRSVSWYQQTPGQGLQFLFEYFSETQRNKGNFPGRFSGRQFSNSRSEMNVSTLELGDSALYLCASSLGQGDDTIYFGEGSWLTVV.

This clonotype was picked up a small number of times. J is TRBJ1-2 and V is TRBV10-3; no reliable D call. The germline CDR1 and CDR2 sequences are ENHRY and SYGVKD. V lost 5 bases and J lost 8, with 15 bases in between. The CDR3 is 13 amino acids. The CDR3 DNA reads TGTGCCATCAGTTCCGGGCCTCGGGAGGGCTACACCTTC. Amino acid sequence: CAISSGPREGYTF.

The genes are TRBV7-9 and TRBJ1-2, with a weak D call TRBD1 (6 bases). The CDR3 totals 13 residues. Trimming took off 0 bases at V and 8 bases at J, with 10 bases between the two ends. Germline V gives CDR1 SEHNR, CDR2 FQNEAQ (reference sequence). CDR3 in amino acids: CASSLAAGEGYTF. The CDR3 DNA reads TGTGCCAGCAGCTTAGCGGCAGGGGAGGGCTACACCTTC.

This clonotype has a handful of counts. The chain carries TRBV2 and TRBJ2-6; D is possibly TRBD1 (5 bases). The CDR3 consists of 13 residues. Germline CDR1 reads SNHLY; CDR2 reads FYNNEI. V lost 8 bases and J lost 3, with 8 bases in between. The CDR3 DNA sequence: TGTGCCAGCCCAGGGCGTGGGGCCAACGTCCTGACTTTC. As protein: CASPGRGANVLTF.

The sample holds many counts of this clonotype. V and J are TRBV7-9 and TRBJ2-4; TRBD2 agrees at 7 bases. CDR3 length: 17 residues. CDR1 is SEHNR and CDR2 is FQNEAQ in the germline V gene (reference sequence). V was pared by 8 bases and J by 5 bases, with 18 bases of the junction left unmatched. The CDR3 reads CASPFRGRGAGENIQYF. The CDR3 DNA sequence: TGTGCCAGCCCTTTTCGAGGGAGGGGAGCGGGCGAAAACATTCAGTACTTC.

The sample holds a few counts of this clonotype. The V gene is TRBV24-1, the J gene TRBJ1-5; 8 positions agree with TRBD1. V shed 5 bases and J 6 bases; nucleotides not matched to a gene: 2. CDR3 length: 13 residues. CDR1 and CDR2 (germline): KGHDR, SFDVKD. The DNA of the CDR3 is TGTGCCACCAGTGCACAGGGGGGTCAGCCCCAGCATTTT. Encoded protein: CATSAQGGQPQHF.

In DNA, the CDR3 is TGTGCCAGCATCTTATACGGCACAGATACGCAGTATTTT. This gives the protein CASILYGTDTQYF. V gene TRBV12-3 or TRBV12-4 combines with J gene TRBJ2-3; D uncertain. The CDR3 is 13 amino acids. Trimming cost V 7 bases and J 1 base, with 9 bases left between them.

This clonotype was seen just once. It may be a read error: a sequence one base away is much more abundant. This rearrangement joins TRBV15 to TRBJ2-3; either TRBD1 or TRBD2 may supply D (6 bases each). CDR3 length: 18 residues. Germline V gives CDR1 LNHNV, CDR2 YYDKDF (reference sequence). In DNA form, the CDR3 reads TGTGCCACCAGCGGAGAGGGGGAACAGACGCGGGACACAGATACGCAGTATTTT. The encoded protein is CATSGEGEQTRDTDTQYF.

Many counts were recorded for this clonotype. CDR3 amino acids: CSAPRLAGVPRETQYF. The CDR3 nucleotides are TGCAGTGCTCCCAGACTAGCGGGAGTGCCCCGAGAGACCCAGTACTTC. The rearrangement links TRBV20-1 to TRBJ2-5; 12 bases agree with TRBD2. Trimming removed 5 bases from V and 4 bases from J; junction bases left unmatched: 11. The CDR3 loop spans 16 amino acids. CDR1 is DFQATT and CDR2 is SNEGSKA in the germline V gene (reference sequence).

V gene TRBV24-1 combines with J gene TRBJ2-3, with TRBD2 as a possible D gene (6 bases). The CDR3 is made up of 12 amino acids. CDR1 and CDR2 from the germline V gene are KGHDR and SFDVKD. V was cut by 9 bases and J by 2 bases, with 8 bases left in between. CDR3 region: CATGDSTDTQYF. The CDR3 DNA reads as TGTGCCACCGGGGACTCCACAGATACGCAGTATTTT.

This clonotype has only a few counts. The chain combines TRBV5-5 with TRBJ2-5; maybe TRBD2 (6 bases). V was cut by 0 bases and J by 5 bases, with 11 bases left in between. CDR1 and CDR2 from the germline V gene are SGHKS and YYEKEE (reference sequence). The CDR3 spans 14 residues. CDR3 DNA: TGTGCCAGCAGCTTGGTCCTAGCGATGGAGACCCAGTACTTC. This translates into CASSLVLAMETQYF.

This clonotype was counted a few times. V is TRBV20-1 and J is TRBJ1-1; D is unresolved. The CDR3 has 10 amino acids. Deletions cut 0 bases from V and 11 bases from J, with 7 bases between. Germline V gene lookup returns CDR1 DFQATT and CDR2 SNEGSKA (reference sequence). The CDR3 DNA follows: TGCAGTGCTAGAGATCTCAGGGCTTTCTTT. Protein sequence: CSARDLRAFF.

The rearrangement uses TRBV20-1 and TRBJ2-1; D is undetermined. The V end lost 6 bases, the J end lost 6 bases, and 12 bases lay between the germline ends. There are 12 residues in the CDR3. Looked up from germline, CDR1 is DFQATT and CDR2 is SNEGSKA (reference sequence). CDR3 nucleotides: TGCAGTGCCGAGATAATGAGCAATGAGCAGTTCTTC. This sequence encodes CSAEIMSNEQFF.

This clonotype was observed a handful of times. The J gene is TRBJ1-1, the V gene TRBV12-3 or TRBV12-4; D unclear. V shed 6 bases and J shed 4 bases, with 12 bases lying between them. The CDR3 runs 13 residues. CDR3: CASSWAEGTEAFF. DNA for the CDR3: TGTGCCAGCAGCTGGGCGGAGGGCACTGAAGCTTTCTTT.

This clonotype was detected a few times. The V call is TRBV5-1, the J call TRBJ1-1; D ambiguous. The CDR3 is 14 amino acids. The germline V and J ends were trimmed by 0 bases and 4 bases, with 10 bases remaining between them. Germline loops: CDR1 SGHRS, CDR2 YFSETQ. CDR3 sequence (DNA): TGCGCCAGCAGCTTGGGGGAGGGCCCCACTGAAGCTTTCTTT. Its translation: CASSLGEGPTEAFF.

This rearrangement joins TRBV5-1 to TRBJ2-7, with D tentatively TRBD1 (5 bases). Looked up from germline, CDR1 is SGHRS and CDR2 is YFSETQ. V shed 3 bases and J shed 4 bases, with 20 bases lying between them. CDR3 length: 16 amino acids. The CDR3 nucleotides are TGCGCCAGCAGCTCTGGACACCTCCCGGAAACATACGAGCAGTACTTC. This sequence encodes CASSSGHLPETYEQYF.

V and J are TRBV7-9 and TRBJ2-5; 12 bases map to TRBD1. Trimming removed 5 bases from V and 2 bases from J; junction bases left unmatched: 6. This CDR3 is 16 amino acids long. The germline gives CDR1 SEHNR, CDR2 FQNEAQ (reference sequence). This CDR3 is CASSKTGQGAQETQYF. As DNA, the CDR3 is TGTGCCAGCAGCAAAACGGGACAGGGGGCACAAGAGACCCAGTACTTC. The full variable domain, completed using reference TRBV7-9 and TRBJ2-5, is DTGVSQNPRHKITKRGQNVTFRCDPISEHNRLYWYRQTLGQGPEFLTYFQNEAQLEKSRLLSDRFSAERPKGSFSTLEIQRTEQGDSAMYLCASSKTGQGAQETQYFGPGTRLLVL.

This clonotype has more than one count but fewer than ten. The genes are TRBV5-1 and TRBJ2-4; D ambiguous. V was clipped by 4 bases and J by 1 base, with 12 bases between them. The length of the CDR3 is 15 residues. Germline CDR1 reads SGHRS; CDR2 reads YFSETQ. CDR3 DNA: TGCGCCAGCAGCCGATCAGACTCCGCCAAAAACATTCAGTACTTC. Its translation is CASSRSDSAKNIQYF.

This clonotype was picked up a small number of times. V gene TRBV5-1 combines with J gene TRBJ2-7; 8 bases match TRBD2. CDR1 and CDR2 from the germline V gene are SGHRS and YFSETQ. V trimming: 0 bases; J trimming: 5 bases; junction bases outside the gene matches: 1. The CDR3 sequence is 13 residues long. CDR3 nucleotides: TGCGCCAGCAGCTTGGCCGGGAGGGACGAGCAGTACTTC. It is translated as CASSLAGRDEQYF.

This clonotype was detected only a few times. This sequence joins TRBV29-1 and TRBJ2-3; weak D call: TRBD2 (5 bases). The CDR3 contains 17 residues. V lost 4 bases and J 5 bases, leaving 25 bases between the germline ends. From germline, CDR1 is SQVTM and CDR2 ANQGSEA. The CDR3 DNA reads as TGCAGCGTTGTTGGGCAAAGACTATCAAATTGGGGAGATACGCAGTATTTT. This translates into CSVVGQRLSNWGDTQYF.

This clonotype appeared many times. V gene TRBV12-3 or TRBV12-4 combines with J gene TRBJ2-1; no reliable D call. The CDR3 runs 11 residues. Trimming took off 6 bases at V and 8 bases at J, with 8 bases between the two ends. For the CDR3, the DNA is TGTGCCAGCAGCGGATTAGATGAGCAGTTCTTC. Translated: CASSGLDEQFF.

Many counts were recorded for this clonotype. The chain employs TRBV7-8 and TRBJ1-6, with a weak D call TRBD1 (6 bases). CDR1 SGHVS and CDR2 FQNEAQ come from the germline V gene. V shed 5 bases and J shed 5 bases, with 16 bases lying between them. This CDR3 spans 16 amino acids. For the CDR3, the DNA is TGTGCCAGCAGCCCCGAGGGGGTACGGGATAATTCACCCCTCCACTTT. Residues: CASSPEGVRDNSPLHF.

This clonotype was observed a few times. This chain connects TRBV10-3 to TRBJ1-6; 11 nucleotides line up with TRBD1. There are 14 residues in the CDR3. J lost 10 bases, V lost 5 bases, and 4 bases had no gene match. Germline V lookup: CDR1 ENHRY, CDR2 SYGVKD. CDR3 in amino acids: CAISSGQGESPLHF. In nucleotides, the CDR3 is TGTGCCATCAGTTCGGGACAGGGGGAATCACCCCTCCACTTT.

This clonotype came up a few times. V and J are TRBV5-1 and TRBJ2-5; a possible D gene is TRBD2 (5 bases). V lost 6 bases, J lost 5 bases, and 20 bases lay in between. The CDR3 extends over 15 amino acids. From germline, CDR1 is SGHRS and CDR2 YFSETQ. The CDR3 region is CASNAVGGSQETQYF. CDR3 nucleotides: TGCGCCAGCAACGCCGTCGGCGGGTCGCAGGAGACCCAGTACTTC.

The chain carries TRBV4-1 and TRBJ2-2; 7 bases align to TRBD2. Germline CDR1 MGHRA, CDR2 YSYEKL. With 1 base clipped from V and 4 bases from J, the junction kept 6 bases outside the gene matches. The length of the CDR3 is 16 residues. CDR3 loop: CASSQGTGGSTGELFF. The CDR3 coding sequence is TGCGCCAGCAGCCAAGGCACGGGGGGAAGCACCGGGGAGCTGTTTTTT.

This clonotype was seen ten or more times. The rearrangement uses TRBV4-1 and TRBJ2-7, with 8 positions matching TRBD2. The junction had 13 bases not matched to a gene; V was cut back by 3 bases and J by 6 bases. The germline V gene encodes CDR1 MGHRA and CDR2 YSYEKL. The CDR3 spans 16 residues. In nucleotides, the CDR3 is TGCGCCAGCAGCCAGATTAGCGGGACCCTCCACGGCGAGCAGTACTTC. Amino acid sequence: CASSQISGTLHGEQYF.

J is TRBJ1-2 and V is TRBV25-1; 7 bases line up with TRBD1. This CDR3 region has 20 residues. In germline, CDR1 is MGHDK, CDR2 SYGVNS. J gave up 0 bases and V 1 base, and 17 bases lay outside the gene matches. CDR3 in amino acids: CASSESTPRGGHEANYGYTF. The CDR3 coding sequence is TGTGCCAGCAGTGAATCCACTCCCCGAGGGGGCCACGAAGCTAACTATGGCTACACCTTC.

This clonotype appeared many times. The rearrangement uses TRBV7-3 and TRBJ2-1; maybe TRBD2 (5 bases). V lost 3 bases, J lost 5 bases, and 14 bases lay in between. CDR3 length: 15 amino acids. In germline, CDR1 is SGHTA, CDR2 FQGTGA. Here the CDR3 DNA reads TGTGCCAGCAGCTTGCTAGCATCGCCAAACAATGAGCAGTTCTTC. Translated: CASSLLASPNNEQFF.

In its sample, this clonotype was seen a few times. The chain couples TRBV5-1 to TRBJ2-7; 8 bases map to TRBD1. CDR1 SGHRS and CDR2 YFSETQ come from the germline V gene. The CDR3 is made up of 15 amino acids. Germline trimming cut 6 bases from V and 4 bases from J; bases unmatched to any gene: 12. CDR3 DNA: TGCGCCAGCACGAAACCCGGACAGGGATCTTACGAGCAGTACTTC. This encodes CASTKPGQGSYEQYF.

This clonotype has at least ten counts. The chain uses TRBV12-5 and TRBJ2-2; D not certain. The CDR3 covers 14 residues. Germline V gene lookup returns CDR1 LGHNT and CDR2 FRNRAP. V lost 3 bases and J lost 4, with 9 bases in between. The CDR3 loop is CASGFGPRTGELFF. In DNA form, the CDR3 reads TGTGCTAGTGGTTTTGGCCCCCGCACCGGGGAGCTGTTTTTT.